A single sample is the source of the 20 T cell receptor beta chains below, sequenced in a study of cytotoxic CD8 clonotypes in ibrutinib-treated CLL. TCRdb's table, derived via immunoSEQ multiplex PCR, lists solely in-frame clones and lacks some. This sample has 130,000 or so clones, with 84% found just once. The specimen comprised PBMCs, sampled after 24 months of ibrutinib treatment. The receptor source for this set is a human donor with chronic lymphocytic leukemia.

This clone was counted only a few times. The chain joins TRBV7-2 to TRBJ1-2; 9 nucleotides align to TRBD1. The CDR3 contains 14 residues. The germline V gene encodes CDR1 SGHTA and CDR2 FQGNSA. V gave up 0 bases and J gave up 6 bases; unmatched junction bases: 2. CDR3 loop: CASSLAGTGNGYTF. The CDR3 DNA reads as TGTGCCAGCAGCTTAGCGGGGACAGGGAATGGCTACACCTTC.

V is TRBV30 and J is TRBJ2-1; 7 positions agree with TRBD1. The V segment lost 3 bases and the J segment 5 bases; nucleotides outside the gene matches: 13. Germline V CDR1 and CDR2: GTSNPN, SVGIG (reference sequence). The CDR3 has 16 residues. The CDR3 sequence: CAWSQGQPTDDNEQFF. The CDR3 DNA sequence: TGTGCCTGGAGCCAGGGACAGCCCACGGACGACAATGAGCAGTTCTTC. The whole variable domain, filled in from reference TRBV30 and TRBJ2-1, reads SQTIHQWPATLVQPVGSPLSLECTVEGTSNPNLYWYRQAAGRGLQLLFYSVGIGQISSEVPQNLSASRPQDRQFILSSKKLLLSDSGFYLCAWSQGQPTDDNEQFFGPGTRLTVL.

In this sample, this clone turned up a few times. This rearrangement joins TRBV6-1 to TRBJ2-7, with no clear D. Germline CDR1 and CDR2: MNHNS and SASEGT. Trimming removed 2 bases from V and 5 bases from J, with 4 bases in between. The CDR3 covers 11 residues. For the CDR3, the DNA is TGTGCCAGCAGTGAACAGGACGAGCAGTACTTC. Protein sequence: CASSEQDEQYF.

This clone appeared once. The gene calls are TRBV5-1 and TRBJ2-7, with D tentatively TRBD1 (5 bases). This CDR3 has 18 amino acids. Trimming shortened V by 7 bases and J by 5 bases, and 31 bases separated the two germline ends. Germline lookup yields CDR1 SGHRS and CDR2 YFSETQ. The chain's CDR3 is CASLKNPTQGVQGNEQYF. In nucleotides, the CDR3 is TGCGCCAGCCTAAAGAATCCAACTCAGGGTGTTCAGGGAAACGAGCAGTACTTC.

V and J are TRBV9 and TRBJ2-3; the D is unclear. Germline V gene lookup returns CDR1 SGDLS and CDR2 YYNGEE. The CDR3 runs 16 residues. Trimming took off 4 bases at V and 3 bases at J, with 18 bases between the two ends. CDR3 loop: CASSPRAGTATDTQYF. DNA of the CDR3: TGTGCCAGCAGCCCTCGCGCCGGAACGGCGACAGATACGCAGTATTTT.

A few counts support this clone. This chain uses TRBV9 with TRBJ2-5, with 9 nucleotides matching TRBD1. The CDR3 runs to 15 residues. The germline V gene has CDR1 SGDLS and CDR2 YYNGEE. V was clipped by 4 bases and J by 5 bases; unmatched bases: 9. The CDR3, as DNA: TGTGCCAGCAGCCTACAACAGGGGGCTGGGGAGACCCAGTACTTC. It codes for CASSLQQGAGETQYF.

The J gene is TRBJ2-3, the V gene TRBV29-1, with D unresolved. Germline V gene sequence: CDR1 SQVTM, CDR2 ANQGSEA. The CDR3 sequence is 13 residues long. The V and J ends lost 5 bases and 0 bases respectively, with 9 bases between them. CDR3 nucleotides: TGCAGCGTTATTCTGATGAGCACAGATACGCAGTATTTT. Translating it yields CSVILMSTDTQYF.

The DNA of the CDR3 is TGTGCCTGGAGCGGCGGGATGAACACTGAAGCTTTCTTT. Its translation is CAWSGGMNTEAFF. The chain recombines TRBV30 with TRBJ1-1; D remains unclear. The V end lost 3 bases, the J end lost 0 bases, and 8 bases lay between the germline ends. Germline CDR1 is GTSNPN and CDR2 is SVGIG (reference sequence). The CDR3 loop spans 13 amino acids.

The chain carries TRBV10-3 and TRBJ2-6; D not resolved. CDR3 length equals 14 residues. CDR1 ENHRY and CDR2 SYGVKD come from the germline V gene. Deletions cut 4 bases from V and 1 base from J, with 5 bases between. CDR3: CAISGMSGANVLTF. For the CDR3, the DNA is TGTGCCATCAGTGGGATGTCTGGGGCCAACGTCCTGACTTTC.

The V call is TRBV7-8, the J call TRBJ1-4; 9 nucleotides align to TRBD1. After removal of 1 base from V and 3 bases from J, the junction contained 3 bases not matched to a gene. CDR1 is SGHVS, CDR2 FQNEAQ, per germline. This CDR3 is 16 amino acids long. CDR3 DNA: TGTGCCAGCAGCTTAGGGACAGGGGTCTCTAATGAAAAACTGTTTTTT. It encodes CASSLGTGVSNEKLFF.

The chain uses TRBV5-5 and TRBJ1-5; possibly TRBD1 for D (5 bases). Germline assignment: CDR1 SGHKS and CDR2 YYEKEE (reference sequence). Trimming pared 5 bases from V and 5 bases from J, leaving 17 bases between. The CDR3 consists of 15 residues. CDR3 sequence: CASRYSQGDHQPQHF. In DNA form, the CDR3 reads TGTGCCAGCAGGTATAGCCAGGGAGATCATCAGCCCCAGCATTTT.

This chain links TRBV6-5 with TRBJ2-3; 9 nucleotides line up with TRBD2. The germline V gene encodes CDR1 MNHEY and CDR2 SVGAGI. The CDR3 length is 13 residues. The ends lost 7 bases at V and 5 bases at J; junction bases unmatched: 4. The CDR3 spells CASTRGGVDTQYF. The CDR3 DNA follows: TGTGCCAGCACGCGGGGGGGCGTAGATACGCAGTATTTT.

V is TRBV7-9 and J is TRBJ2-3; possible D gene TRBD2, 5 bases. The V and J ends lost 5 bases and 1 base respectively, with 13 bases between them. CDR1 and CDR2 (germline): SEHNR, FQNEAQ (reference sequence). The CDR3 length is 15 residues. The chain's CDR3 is CASSQDSSRTDTQYF. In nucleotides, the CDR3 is TGTGCCAGCAGCCAGGACTCTTCTCGCACAGATACGCAGTATTTT.

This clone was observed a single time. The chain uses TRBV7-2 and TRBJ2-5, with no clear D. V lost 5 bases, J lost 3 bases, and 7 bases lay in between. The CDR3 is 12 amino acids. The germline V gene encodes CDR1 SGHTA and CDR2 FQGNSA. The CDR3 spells CASSTREETQYF. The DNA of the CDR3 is TGTGCCAGCAGCACCAGAGAAGAGACCCAGTACTTC.

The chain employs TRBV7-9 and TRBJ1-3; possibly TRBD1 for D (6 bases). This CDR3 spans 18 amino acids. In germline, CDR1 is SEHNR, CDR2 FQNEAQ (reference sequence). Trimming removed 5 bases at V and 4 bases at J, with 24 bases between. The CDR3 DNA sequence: TGTGCCAGCAGCATACCCCCTTTCGAACAGGGTGCAGGAAACACCATATATTTT. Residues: CASSIPPFEQGAGNTIYF.

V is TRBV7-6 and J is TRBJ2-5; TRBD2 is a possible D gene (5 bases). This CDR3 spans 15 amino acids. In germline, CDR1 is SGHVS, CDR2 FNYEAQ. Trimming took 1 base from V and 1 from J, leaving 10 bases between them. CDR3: CASSLVRVLQETQYF. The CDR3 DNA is TGTGCCAGCAGCTTAGTGCGGGTGCTCCAAGAGACCCAGTACTTC.

CDR3 bases: TGTGCCAGCAGCGTTGGCAGGGGTGGTTCACCCCTCCACTTT. The encoded protein is CASSVGRGGSPLHF. The J gene is TRBJ1-6, the V gene TRBV9, with TRBD1 as a possible D gene (6 bases). V shed 2 bases and J shed 9 bases, with 12 bases lying between them. CDR1 and CDR2 from the germline V gene are SGDLS and YYNGEE. The length of the CDR3 is 14 residues.

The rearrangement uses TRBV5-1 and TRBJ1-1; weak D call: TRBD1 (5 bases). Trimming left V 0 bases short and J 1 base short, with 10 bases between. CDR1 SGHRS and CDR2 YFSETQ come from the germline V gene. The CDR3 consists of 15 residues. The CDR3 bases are TGCGCCAGCAGCTTGGTAGGAGGGGCGAACACTGAAGCTTTCTTT. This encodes CASSLVGGANTEAFF.

The CDR3 sequence: CAWTGMGDTEAFF. The CDR3 DNA follows: TGTGCCTGGACAGGGATGGGGGACACTGAAGCTTTCTTT. The J gene is TRBJ1-1, the V gene TRBV30; D is perhaps TRBD1 (5 bases). Germline CDR1 is GTSNPN and CDR2 is SVGIG (reference sequence). V lost 4 bases and J 3 bases, leaving 12 bases between the germline ends. The CDR3 sequence is 13 residues long.

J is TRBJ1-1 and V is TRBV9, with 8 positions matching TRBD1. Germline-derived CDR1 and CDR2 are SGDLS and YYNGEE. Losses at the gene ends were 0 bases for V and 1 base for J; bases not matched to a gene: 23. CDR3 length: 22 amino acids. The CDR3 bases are TGTGCCAGCAGCGTAGGTAGTGGACAGGGAGTAGGTCGCATTGTGGGGAACACTGAAGCTTTCTTT. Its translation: CASSVGSGQGVGRIVGNTEAFF.